This TCR beta chain was captured by sequencing in a study of blood T cell repertoires in COVID-19. Study information: The cDNA or gDNA used as material had been derived from T cells, B-cell-depleted T cells, or PBMCs.

Trimming shortened V by 8 bases and J by 7 bases, and 24 bases separated the two germline ends. The CDR3 runs to 16 residues. Looked up from germline, CDR1 is MNHEY and CDR2 is SMNVEV (reference sequence). TCRdb's table, derived via immunoSEQ multiplex PCR, lists solely in-frame clones and lacks some. The sample holds about 88,000 clones, approximately 91% seen once. This TCR was sampled from a woman of 80 years or more with acute or convalescent COVID-19. The sequencing input was peripheral blood. The rearrangement uses TRBV27 and TRBJ2-1; D is possibly TRBD1 (6 bases). This CDR3 reads CASGSWGLGAGNEQFF. The CDR3 DNA follows: TGTGCCAGCGGCTCCTGGGGGCTGGGGGCTGGAAATGAGCAGTTCTTC.